The subject of this entry is one T cell receptor (beta chain). Its target is unknown. This entry is derived from a study of blood T cells in healthy people across ages. Study-level results: It was the long-lived donors that had more naive CD4+ cells and higher diversity than aged donors.

With a J-beta primer mix and a sample-barcoded 5' primer, a second PCR ran about 7 to 12 cycles. The template-switch adaptor, which had 12 random nucleotides, put a tag on each cDNA molecule. Using its own MiXCR run on the 5' RACE reads, TCRdb lists one record per CDR3 protein. The table records over 1,500,000 distinct CDR3 sequences, roughly 49% of them present only once. The CDR3 runs 16 residues. Germline values: CDR1 MNHEY, CDR2 SMNVEV (reference sequence). With 3 bases clipped from V and 4 bases from J, the junction kept 9 bases outside the gene matches. The specimen sequenced was blood. V gene TRBV27 combines with J gene TRBJ2-3, with 8 bases lining up with TRBD2. The source is a woman aged 40 to 50 in good health. This CDR3 is CASSLGLGLGSDTQYF. CDR3 in DNA: TGTGCCAGCAGTTTGGGGTTGGGACTAGGATCAGATACGCAGTATTTT.